The source of this T cell receptor (beta chain) is a study of T-cell memory formation after mild COVID-19. Study-level background: For the most part, TCR clusters were specific to one donor.

Study results and caveats: Contracting clones localized mainly to CM and EM when CD4+ and mainly to EMRA when CD8+.

TCRdb used MiXCR to reprocess the 5' RACE reads, holding one entry per CDR3 protein. This sample yields 50,000 or so distinct CDR3 sequences, of which 12% are seen a single time; approximately 24% belongs to the top ten. This clonotype was counted a few times. What it binds is unknown. The specimen sequenced was PBMCs or a T cell subset sorted from them (not recorded which). This clonotype originated in a young man who had mild COVID-19 (a few samples of this study predate the infection). Cell type and time point are not known.

The CDR3 region is CASSLAQGLQETQYF. CDR3 nucleotide sequence: TGTGCCAGCAGCTTAGCGCAGGGGCTCCAAGAGACCCAGTACTTC. The chain has TRBV7-9 and TRBJ2-5; perhaps TRBD1 as D (6 bases). Germline lookup yields CDR1 SEHNR and CDR2 FQNEAQ (reference sequence). This CDR3 is 15 amino acids long. Trimming took off 0 bases at V and 1 base at J, with 9 bases between the two ends.